This T cell receptor (beta chain) was identified in a study of a mutant IDH1 vaccine in newly diagnosed glioma. The wider study: Averaging 40.4 years of age, treated patients were roughly 60% male and 37.5% female. Pretreatment consisted of radiotherapy, temozolomide, or both, with most receiving both.

Study observations and caveats: Apparently, pseudoprogression bore no relation to changes among the top peripheral T cell clonotypes.

The sample's time point: week 35, safety follow-up. Doses comprised 300 ug of mutant IDH1 20-mer peptide each, plus topical imiquimod. Astrocytomas found in donors were new, WHO grade 3 or 4, IDH1-mutant and ATRX-lost. Of note for this clone: The antigen is unknown.

Sequencing used immunoSEQ multiplex PCR; TCRdb keeps in-frame clones, though not all of them. The profile shows around 30,000 clones, roughly 80% of them singletons. Germline V gives CDR1 SEHNR, CDR2 FQNEAQ (reference sequence). The CDR3 is 18 amino acids. V lost 1 base, J lost 3 bases, and 18 bases lay in between. The rearrangement links TRBV7-9 to TRBJ1-4; the D gene is possibly TRBD1 (5 bases). Sequenced material: PBMCs, taken from a glioma patient whose treatment included an IDH1 peptide vaccine. The sequence came from a woman under 30 with glioma. The CDR3 DNA reads TGTGCCAGCAGCTTAGGAGACAAAGGGGATTGGGCTAATGAAAAACTGTTTTTT. Its translation: CASSLGDKGDWANEKLFF.